This entry lists 27 T cell receptor beta chains sequenced from one sample in a study of blood T cell repertoires in COVID-19. Assay used: immunoSEQ multiplex PCR; TCRdb lists only in-frame clones, some missing. The repertoire holds approximately 300,000 clones, about 84% seen once, with around 1.6% in the top ten. The specimen sequenced was peripheral blood. The source of these receptors is a woman aged 45-65 years with acute or convalescent COVID-19.

The DNA of the CDR3 is TGTGCCAGCAGTTTACGCGAACTGAGCTCCTACAATGAGCAGTTCTTC. This gives the protein CASSLRELSSYNEQFF. The J gene is TRBJ2-1, the V gene TRBV28; D not certain. This CDR3 contains 16 residues. V lost 2 bases and J 0 bases, leaving 11 bases between the germline ends. Germline V CDR1 and CDR2: MDHEN, SYDVKM.

Note on this clone: Other DNA variants within this sample encode the same CDR3. In DNA, the CDR3 is TGTGCCAGCAGCCTAAGTAGCTATGGCTACACCTTC. Translated, it gives CASSLSSYGYTF. V usage is TRBV7-2 and J usage is TRBJ1-2; D is unresolved. The CDR3 is made up of 12 amino acids. Trimming left V 5 bases short and J 4 bases short, with 8 bases between. Per the germline V gene, CDR1 is SGHTA and CDR2 is FQGNSA.

The V and J genes are TRBV6-5 and TRBJ2-7, with 9 bases identical to TRBD2. Germline V lookup: CDR1 MNHEY, CDR2 SVGAGI. The CDR3 loop spans 14 amino acids. V shed 7 bases, J shed 1 base, and the junction held 5 bases outside the gene matches. The CDR3 DNA reads TGTGCCAGCATAGATACTAGCGGGTCCTACGAGCAGTACTTC. Protein sequence: CASIDTSGSYEQYF.

The chain carries TRBV5-1 and TRBJ1-2, with 8 nucleotides matching TRBD1. J was trimmed by 3 bases and V by 6 bases; bases with no gene match: 7. Germline V gives CDR1 SGHRS, CDR2 YFSETQ. This CDR3 is 14 amino acids long. This CDR3 is CASTLVQGDYGYTF. CDR3 sequence (DNA): TGCGCCAGCACTCTAGTACAGGGGGACTATGGCTACACCTTC.

This clone has only one observation. This chain connects TRBV10-3 to TRBJ2-7, with D perhaps TRBD2 (6 bases). Germline V gene data show CDR1 as ENHRY and CDR2 as SYGVKD. V shed 3 bases and J shed 1 base, with 10 bases lying between them. CDR3 length: 14 residues. This CDR3 is CAISDRRASYEQYF. The CDR3 nucleotides are TGTGCCATCAGTGATCGGAGGGCGTCCTACGAGCAGTACTTC.

The rearrangement links TRBV10-3 to TRBJ1-3; D call uncertain. V was trimmed by 6 bases and J by 0 bases, leaving 9 bases between them. The CDR3 covers 14 residues. CDR1 and CDR2 (germline): ENHRY, SYGVKD. CDR3 in DNA: TGTGCCATCAGAACAGCCTACTCTGGAAACACCATATATTTT. It translates to CAIRTAYSGNTIYF.

This chain connects TRBV9 to TRBJ1-1; D is unclear. Trimming shortened V by 0 bases and J by 1 base, and 7 bases separated the two germline ends. Looked up from germline, CDR1 is SGDLS and CDR2 is YYNGEE. The CDR3 runs to 14 residues. CDR3 DNA: TGTGCCAGCAGCGTAGGGGAGGAGAACACTGAAGCTTTCTTT. As protein: CASSVGEENTEAFF.

J is TRBJ1-1 and V is TRBV7-9; 9 bases match TRBD1. V lost 1 base, J lost 1 base, and 7 bases stayed unmatched. The CDR3 spans 17 residues. Germline V gene data show CDR1 as SEHNR and CDR2 as FQNEAQ (reference sequence). The CDR3 region is CASSLGRRDRANTEAFF. The CDR3, as DNA: TGTGCCAGCAGCTTAGGCAGGCGGGACAGGGCGAACACTGAAGCTTTCTTT.

The chain couples TRBV5-1 to TRBJ1-2, with 8 bases lining up with TRBD1. Trimming removed 0 bases from V and 7 bases from J; junction bases left unmatched: 8. The V gene's germline CDR1 is SGHRS and CDR2 YFSETQ. The CDR3 sequence is 15 residues long. CDR3 amino acids: CASSLAATGATGYTF. In DNA, the CDR3 is TGCGCCAGCAGCTTGGCCGCGACAGGGGCAACTGGCTACACCTTC.

The CDR3 here is CAISVRGGYEQYF. The CDR3 DNA follows: TGTGCCATCAGTGTGCGGGGCGGCTACGAGCAGTACTTC. The chain combines TRBV10-3 with TRBJ2-7, with D perhaps TRBD2 (6 bases). The CDR3 totals 13 residues. Trimming took 4 bases from V and 3 from J, leaving 10 bases between them. Germline CDR1 reads ENHRY; CDR2 reads SYGVKD.

This clone has only one observation. This chain links TRBV30 with TRBJ1-1; possible D gene TRBD1, 6 bases. CDR3 length: 10 amino acids. V dropped 5 bases and J dropped 8 bases, with 9 bases sitting between them. Germline values: CDR1 GTSNPN, CDR2 SVGIG (reference sequence). CDR3 in amino acids: CAWGTFEAFF. For the CDR3, the DNA is TGTGCCTGGGGGACATTCGAAGCTTTCTTT.

This chain connects TRBV19 to TRBJ1-1; no clear D gene. CDR1 and CDR2 (germline): LNHDA, SQIVND (reference sequence). There are 13 residues in the CDR3. V was shortened by 6 bases and J by 0 bases, with 8 bases between the two germline ends. CDR3 bases: TGTGCCAGTAGGAGGGAGGTGAACACTGAAGCTTTCTTT. Its protein is CASRREVNTEAFF.

The chain combines TRBV5-1 with TRBJ2-5; 14 positions match TRBD2. Germline CDR1 and CDR2: SGHRS and YFSETQ. There are 18 residues in the CDR3. The V segment lost 0 bases and the J segment 5 bases; nucleotides outside the gene matches: 9. CDR3 residues: CASSLGRLAGGRRETQYF. The CDR3 DNA is TGCGCCAGCAGCTTGGGGCGACTAGCGGGAGGGCGGCGGGAGACCCAGTACTTC.

This clone was seen only once. This chain joins TRBV19 and TRBJ2-1, with 10 bases matching TRBD2. Germline V gene data show CDR1 as LNHDA and CDR2 as SQIVND (reference sequence). The CDR3 totals 16 residues. Trimming cost V 7 bases and J 7 bases; bases outside gene matches: 13. The CDR3 spells CASTNHGTSEGNEQFF. The CDR3 DNA reads TGTGCCAGTACCAATCATGGGACTAGCGAGGGGAATGAGCAGTTCTTC.

The sample holds a few counts of this clone. This chain connects TRBV6-5 to TRBJ1-6; possibly TRBD1 for D (6 bases). V was clipped by 6 bases and J by 7 bases, with 10 bases between them. CDR1 is MNHEY and CDR2 is SVGAGI in the germline V gene. The CDR3 has 13 amino acids. The CDR3 DNA is TGTGCCAGCAGAAGAACAGGGAATTCACCCCTCCACTTT. It encodes CASRRTGNSPLHF.

J is TRBJ2-3 and V is TRBV29-1; D not certain. Germline lookup yields CDR1 SQVTM and CDR2 ANQGSEA. The germline V and J ends were trimmed by 6 bases and 0 bases, with 10 bases remaining between them. The CDR3 covers 13 residues. CDR3 protein: CSVWRSSTDTQYF. The CDR3 DNA is TGCAGCGTCTGGCGGAGTAGCACAGATACGCAGTATTTT.

The chain couples TRBV9 to TRBJ2-2; the match to TRBD2 covers 10 bases. The CDR3 consists of 16 residues. Looked up from germline, CDR1 is SGDLS and CDR2 is YYNGEE. V gave up 1 base and J gave up 6 bases; unmatched junction bases: 6. In DNA, the CDR3 is TGTGCCAGCAGCGTAAGGCTAGCGGGAGAGGCCGGGGAGCTGTTTTTT. This gives the protein CASSVRLAGEAGELFF.

The chain carries TRBV27 and TRBJ1-2; 9 bases are a match to TRBD1. CDR1 and CDR2 (germline): MNHEY, SMNVEV (reference sequence). The CDR3 length is 13 residues. The trim removed 6 bases at V and 4 bases at J, leaving 3 bases unmatched. DNA for the CDR3: TGTGCCAGCAGGGGGACAGGGCCCTATGGCTACACCTTC. This gives the protein CASRGTGPYGYTF.

The V and J genes are TRBV7-3 and TRBJ2-1; TRBD1 matches 9 bases. The CDR3 consists of 15 residues. Looked up from germline, CDR1 is SGHTA and CDR2 is FQGTGA. V lost 5 bases, J lost 6 bases, and 8 bases stayed unmatched. The CDR3 loop reads CASSRATGGRNEQFF. CDR3 bases: TGTGCCAGCAGCCGGGCGACAGGGGGGCGCAATGAGCAGTTCTTC.

The table lists this clone with a count of one. The J gene is TRBJ2-6, the V gene TRBV5-4, with D possibly TRBD2 on 6 matching bases. V was pared by 0 bases and J by 0 bases, with 13 bases between. This CDR3 has 18 residues. Germline V CDR1 and CDR2: SGHNT, YYREEE (reference sequence). Here the CDR3 reads CASSLDRGIRSGANVLTF. Written as DNA, the CDR3 is TGTGCCAGCAGCTTGGATCGGGGGATCCGCTCTGGGGCCAACGTCCTGACTTTC.

This clone was recorded once. The chain links TRBV5-4 to TRBJ1-5; D possibly corresponds to TRBD1 (5 bases). Per germline, CDR1 SGHNT and CDR2 YYREEE (reference sequence). Deletions cut 0 bases from V and 1 base from J, with 14 bases between. The CDR3 length is 17 residues. CDR3: CASSLVWQGWSNQPQHF. The CDR3 bases are TGTGCCAGCAGCTTGGTGTGGCAGGGTTGGAGCAATCAGCCCCAGCATTTT.

The chain uses TRBV4-3 and TRBJ1-2; D uncertain. Trimming shortened V by 0 bases and J by 8 bases, and 16 bases separated the two germline ends. CDR1 LGHNA and CDR2 YSLEER come from the germline V gene. The CDR3 length is 15 residues. CDR3 sequence: CASSQEVGNSYGYTF. The CDR3 DNA follows: TGCGCCAGCAGCCAAGAGGTCGGGAACAGCTACGGCTACACCTTC.

V and J are TRBV7-9 and TRBJ2-1; a possible D gene is TRBD2 (5 bases). The CDR3 covers 16 residues. CDR1 and CDR2 from the germline V gene are SEHNR and FQNEAQ (reference sequence). V was pared by 3 bases and J by 4 bases, with 16 bases between. In DNA form, the CDR3 reads TGTGCCAGCAGCTTGACGGCTAGCCCGCCTTACAATGAGCAGTTCTTC. This sequence encodes CASSLTASPPYNEQFF.

In this sample, this clone turned up a few times. The chain joins TRBV2 to TRBJ1-1; no reliable D call. This CDR3 is 17 amino acids long. In germline, CDR1 is SNHLY, CDR2 FYNNEI. V was trimmed by 1 base and J by 0 bases, leaving 15 bases between them. CDR3 loop: CASSEGARLEMNTEAFF. For the CDR3, the DNA is TGTGCCAGCAGTGAAGGGGCTCGGTTGGAAATGAACACTGAAGCTTTCTTT.

The V gene is TRBV7-2, the J gene TRBJ2-2, with no clear D. The CDR3 spans 13 residues. Trimming shortened V by 2 bases and J by 6 bases, and 7 bases separated the two germline ends. Germline V gene data show CDR1 as SGHTA and CDR2 as FQGNSA. CDR3 nucleotide sequence: TGTGCCAGCAGCTTAAAGACTGCCGGGGAGCTGTTTTTT. Translated: CASSLKTAGELFF.

V usage is TRBV5-1 and J usage is TRBJ2-5, with 9 bases that match TRBD1. Germline trimming cut 3 bases from V and 4 bases from J; bases unmatched to any gene: 4. The length of the CDR3 is 14 residues. Germline V lookup: CDR1 SGHRS, CDR2 YFSETQ. CDR3 in amino acids: CASSWTGEGETQYF. As DNA, the CDR3 is TGCGCCAGCAGCTGGACAGGGGAGGGAGAGACCCAGTACTTC.

The chain combines TRBV28 with TRBJ1-3, with TRBD1 matching 9 bases. CDR1 MDHEN and CDR2 SYDVKM come from the germline V gene. V gave up 5 bases and J gave up 1 base; unmatched junction bases: 12. This CDR3 is 18 amino acids long. The CDR3, as DNA: TGTGCCAGCAGTCATTACTCCGGGACAGGGTATTCTGGAAACACCATATATTTT. Protein: CASSHYSGTGYSGNTIYF. The full variable domain, rest sourced from reference TRBV28 and TRBJ1-3, is DVKVTQSSRYLVKRTGEKVFLECVQDMDHENMFWYRQDPGLGLRLIYFSYDVKMKEKGDIPEGYSVSREKKERFSLILESASTNQTSMYLCASSHYSGTGYSGNTIYFGEGSWLTVV.